The clone carrying this T cell receptor beta chain was counted many times. The record originates from a study of T cell repertoires in cytomegalovirus infection. MiXCR, applied by TCRdb to the reads, yields one record per CDR3 protein. This table has around 140,000 distinct CDR3 sequences, 5% to 6.5% appearing once. Material for sequencing was PBMCs. This clonotype was obtained from a human donor in good health (CMV status not recorded). Some clones in this sample may be carry-over from other donors' samples.

CDR3 protein: CSASGRSALYGYTF. In DNA form, the CDR3 reads TGCAGTGCTAGTGGGAGGAGCGCTCTCTATGGCTACACCTTC. The chain has TRBV20-1 and TRBJ1-2; D ambiguous. The germline V gene has CDR1 DFQATT and CDR2 SNEGSKA (reference sequence). Trimming removed 3 bases at V and 4 bases at J, with 15 bases between. The CDR3 is made up of 14 amino acids.